This T cell receptor (beta chain) came from a study of T cell responses to AZD1222 COVID-19 vaccine. Generated by immunoSEQ multiplex PCR, the TCRdb table keeps only in-frame clones and is missing some. The sample lists about 130,000 clones, around 86% occurring once. The V end lost 6 bases, the J end lost 9 bases, and 21 bases lay between the germline ends. Germline V lookup: CDR1 SEHNR, CDR2 FQNEAQ (reference sequence). The CDR3 extends over 15 amino acids. The chain recombines TRBV7-9 with TRBJ1-5, with D maybe TRBD1 (5 bases). The receptor's source is an adult in good health. The specimen comprised peripheral blood, sampled on day 0 of AZD1222 vaccination. CDR3 region: CASSSPKGTGGPQHF. The CDR3 DNA reads TGTGCCAGCAGTTCCCCGAAGGGGACCGGAGGGCCCCAGCATTTT. Filled out from reference TRBV7-9 and TRBJ1-5, the complete variable domain reads DTGVSQNPRHKITKRGQNVTFRCDPISEHNRLYWYRQTLGQGPEFLTYFQNEAQLEKSRLLSDRFSAERPKGSFSTLEIQRTEQGDSAMYLCASSSPKGTGGPQHFGDGTRLSIL.